These T cell receptor beta chains were read from a single sample in a study of CD8 T cells in Susac syndrome. TCRdb reanalysed the immunoSEQ multiplex PCR reads using MiXCR and keeps one entry per CDR3 protein. The sample lists over 120,000 distinct CDR3 sequences, roughly 94% seen once, with roughly 0.14% in the top ten. The sequencing sample was made of CD4+ T cells from PBMCs. The receptor source for this set is a human donor with Susac syndrome. Both conserved end residues are part of each CDR3. A D gene is named only where the DNA matches it firmly. Some rows mark clone size as missing; the rest say once, few, many or name a class of expanded clone.

TRBJ2-5,TRBV28,NA,TRBD2,TGTGCCAGCAGTTTGGGACTAGCGGGAGTTGAGGGGGAGACCCAGTACTTC,CASSLGLAGVEGETQYF
TRBJ1-1,TRBV9,NA,TRBD1,TGTGCCAGCAGCGTAGCCGCAGGGGGAGAAGCTTTCTTT,CASSVAAGGEAFF
TRBJ2-7,TRBV3-1,few,TRBD1,TGTGCCAGCAGCCGTGGGACAGTGCCCTACGAGCAGTACTTC,CASSRGTVPYEQYF
TRBJ2-2,TRBV29-1,few,NA,TGCAGCGTTCTCCCTGTCGGAACGAACACCGGGGAGCTGTTTTTT,CSVLPVGTNTGELFF
TRBJ2-7,TRBV30,NA,NA,TGTGCCTGGAGTGCCGGCAGGGCCTACGAGCAGTACTTC,CAWSAGRAYEQYF
TRBJ2-5,TRBV20-1,NA,TRBD2,TGCAGTGCTAGTCTAGCGGTAAACCAAGAGACCCAGTACTTC,CSASLAVNQETQYF
TRBJ1-2,TRBV3-1,once,NA,TGTGCCAGCAGCCAAGGTGGGAAGGGCTATGGCTACACCTTC,CASSQGGKGYGYTF
TRBJ2-3,TRBV20-1,NA,NA,TGCAGTGCTAGAGGGCCAGGACGAGATACGCAGTATTTT,CSARGPGRDTQYF
TRBJ2-7,TRBV23-1,NA,NA,TGCGCCAGCAGTCAAAACAGGGTGACATTCTACGAGCAGTACTTC,CASSQNRVTFYEQYF
TRBJ1-1,TRBV19,NA,NA,TGTGCCAGTAGTCTGGGGGCTCACACTGAAGCTTTCTTT,CASSLGAHTEAFF
TRBJ2-1,TRBV14,NA,NA,TGTGCCAGCAGCCAATACGTAGGCGGGCGCAATGAGCAGTTCTTC,CASSQYVGGRNEQFF
TRBJ1-2,TRBV30,NA,TRBD1,TGTGCCTGGAGACAGCGGGACAGGAGGGATGGCTACACCTTC,CAWRQRDRRDGYTF
TRBJ2-2,TRBV29-1,NA,NA,TGCAGCGTTCGAATTCCAATGGGCGGGGAGCTGTTTTTT,CSVRIPMGGELFF
TRBJ1-1,TRBV5-1,NA,TRBD1,TGCGCCAGCAGCTCCGGACAGGAGACTGAAGCTTTCTTT,CASSSGQETEAFF
TRBJ2-3,TRBV14,NA,TRBD2,TGTGCCAGCAGCCAAAGCCTAGCGGGCACAGATACGCAGTATTTT,CASSQSLAGTDTQYF
TRBJ2-1,TRBV12-3/TRBV12-4,NA,NA,TGTGCCAGCAAAAGGTCTAGTGAGCAGTTCTTC,CASKRSSEQFF
TRBJ2-1,TRBV5-1,NA,TRBD2,TGCGCCAGCAGCTTGGTTTCGGGAGGGTGGAATGAGCAGTTCTTC,CASSLVSGGWNEQFF
TRBJ1-1,TRBV15,NA,NA,TGTGCCACCAGCAGAGCAACAGGGCACACTGAAGCTTTCTTT,CATSRATGHTEAFF
TRBJ1-6,TRBV30,NA,NA,TGTGCCTGGAACAACCGGGGTTCACCCCTCCACTTT,CAWNNRGSPLHF
TRBJ2-5,TRBV4-1,NA,TRBD2,TGCGCCAGCAGCCAACCACCAGCGGGAGACGAGACCCAGTACTTC,CASSQPPAGDETQYF
TRBJ1-6,TRBV7-2,few,TRBD1,TGTGCCAGCAGCTCCGGGACAGCTCATTCACCCCTCCACTTT,CASSSGTAHSPLHF
TRBJ2-7,TRBV13,NA,NA,TGTGCCAGCAGCATCAGGGGCGCGGTCTACGAGCAGTACTTC,CASSIRGAVYEQYF
TRBJ1-5,TRBV30,NA,NA,TGTGCCTGGAGTGTACAATTTGGGGGCCAGCCCCAGCATTTT,CAWSVQFGGQPQHF
TRBJ2-1,TRBV27,NA,TRBD1,TGTGCCAGCAGATGGGACAGGGGGCACAATGAGCAGTTCTTC,CASRWDRGHNEQFF
TRBJ1-6,TRBV7-2,NA,NA,TGTGCCAGCAGCCCTCAGGGGAGTAAGAATTCACCCCTCCACTTT,CASSPQGSKNSPLHF
TRBJ2-5,TRBV15,NA,TRBD2,TGTGCCACCAGCAGAGATCCTAGCGGACAAGAGACCCAGTACTTC,CATSRDPSGQETQYF
TRBJ2-3,TRBV10-3,NA,TRBD2,TGTGCCATCGGCCCCTCCGGGAGGGCAGATACGCAGTATTTT,CAIGPSGRADTQYF
TRBJ2-7,TRBV5-1,NA,NA,TGCGCCAGCAGCGGACCTACAGGAAGCTCCTACGAGCAGTACTTC,CASSGPTGSSYEQYF
TRBJ1-2,TRBV20-1,NA,NA,TGCAGTGCCCCGCCGGGGGCTAACTATGGCTACACCTTC,CSAPPGANYGYTF
TRBJ2-1,TRBV12-3/TRBV12-4,NA,NA,TGTGCCAGCAGTCAAATGAATATCCGGTTCTTC,CASSQMNIRFF
TRBJ2-5,TRBV20-1,NA,NA,TGCAGTGCTAGTCCTGGGAATGGGGAGACCCAGTACTTC,CSASPGNGETQYF
TRBJ1-5,TRBV30,NA,NA,TGTGCCTGGACCCCCGGCCAGGGAAATCAGCCCCAGCATTTT,CAWTPGQGNQPQHF
TRBJ2-1,TRBV20-1,once,TRBD2,TGCAGTGCTAGTTTAGGACTAGCGCTCAATGAGCAGTTCTTC,CSASLGLALNEQFF
TRBJ2-1,TRBV29-1,NA,NA,TGCAGCGTTGAAGATTCATACACCCCAGATGAGCAGTTCTTC,CSVEDSYTPDEQFF
TRBJ2-7,TRBV7-8,NA,TRBD1,TGTGCCAGCAGCTTATTTCGGACAGGGCGCTACGAGCAGTACTTC,CASSLFRTGRYEQYF
TRBJ1-2,TRBV29-1,NA,NA,TGCAGCGTTGAAGATCTAGGGAATGGCTACACCTTC,CSVEDLGNGYTF
TRBJ1-4,TRBV30,NA,TRBD1,TGTGCCTGGAGTTCCCGGCCGGACAGGGATAAACTGTTTTTT,CAWSSRPDRDKLFF
TRBJ2-2,TRBV7-3,NA,NA,TGTGCCAGCAGCTACCGGTCCGGGGAGCTGTTTTTT,CASSYRSGELFF
TRBJ1-2,TRBV28,NA,NA,TGTGCCAGCAGACAGACAGGCTATGGCTACACCTTC,CASRQTGYGYTF
TRBJ1-1,TRBV4-1,NA,NA,TGCGCCAGCAGCCAAGACAGCTGGAACACTGAAGCTTTCTTT,CASSQDSWNTEAFF
TRBJ1-6,TRBV30,NA,NA,TGTGCCTTTATCGCGGTTGGCTCACCCCTCCACTTT,CAFIAVGSPLHF
TRBJ2-7,TRBV7-2,NA,TRBD2,TGTGCCAGCAGCCCCAGTGGGACTAGCGTTTACGAGCAGTACTTC,CASSPSGTSVYEQYF
TRBJ2-4,TRBV20-1,NA,NA,TGCAGTGCTAGCCCCCGGGGCGTGGGAAACATTCAGTACTTC,CSASPRGVGNIQYF
TRBJ1-1,TRBV30,NA,NA,TGTGCCTGGAGTCCCTTTCCCCAGGCGGAAGCTTTCTTT,CAWSPFPQAEAFF
TRBJ2-7,TRBV6-5,once,TRBD2,TGTGCCAGCAGTTACCTCGCGGGGGGACCACCCTACGAGCAGTACTTC,CASSYLAGGPPYEQYF
TRBJ1-2,TRBV20-1,NA,NA,TGCAGTGCTAGAGATCCGCCGGGGGGGTATGGCTACACCTTC,CSARDPPGGYGYTF
TRBJ1-2,TRBV30,NA,TRBD1,TGTGCCTGGAGACAGGGGGCGGCCTATGGCTACACCTTC,CAWRQGAAYGYTF
TRBJ1-4,TRBV20-1,NA,NA,TGCAGTGCGGCCGGGGTAGGGGTAGCTGAAAAACTGTTTTTT,CSAAGVGVAEKLFF
TRBJ1-6,TRBV5-6,NA,NA,TGTGCCAGCAGCTTCCGGGACGGTAATTCACCCCTCCACTTT,CASSFRDGNSPLHF
TRBJ2-5,TRBV20-1,few,NA,TGCAGTGCTAGAGGTCCGGGGACGATGGAGACCCAGTACTTC,CSARGPGTMETQYF
TRBJ1-4,TRBV4-3,NA,NA,TGCGCCAGCAGCCAAGTGGAGGCCTCAGAACTGTTTTTT,CASSQVEASELFF
TRBJ2-5,TRBV20-1,NA,TRBD2,TGCAGTGCTACGAAGGGACTAGCGGGAGAGACCCAGTACTTC,CSATKGLAGETQYF
TRBJ2-1,TRBV9,NA,NA,TGTGCCAGCAGCGTAGACCCCCAGCGGAGGTCCAATGAGCAGTTCTTC,CASSVDPQRRSNEQFF
TRBJ2-5,TRBV9,NA,TRBD2,TGTGCCAGCGGACTAGCGCCACAAGAGACCCAGTACTTC,CASGLAPQETQYF